This T cell receptor (beta chain) stems from a study of beta chain features in type 1 diabetes. Since all of the isolated RNA was reverse transcribed, expressed TCRB transcripts were what got sequenced. Some clones are missing from TCRdb's copy, which holds only in-frame ones; the method was immunoSEQ multiplex PCR. Of about 240,000 clones in the sample, around 26% were seen once. A few counts support this clone. V lost 4 bases to trimming and J lost 1 base; unmatched junction nucleotides: 7. The CDR3 spans 15 residues. Germline assignment: CDR1 SGHKS and CDR2 YYEKEE (reference sequence). Sequenced sample: central memory CD4+ T cells from blood. The chain combines TRBV5-5 with TRBJ1-1, with 7 bases fitting TRBD1. This sequence originates from a man under 40 in good health. The CDR3, as DNA: TGTGCCAGCAGCCCGACAGGGTCGCGGAACACTGAAGCTTTCTTT. It codes for CASSPTGSRNTEAFF. The whole variable domain, filled in from reference TRBV5-5 and TRBJ1-1, reads DAGVTQSPTHLIKTRGQQVTLRCSPISGHKSVSWYQQVLGQGPQFIFQYYEKEERGRGNFPDRFSARQFPNYSSELNVNALLLGDSALYLCASSPTGSRNTEAFFGQGTRLTVV.